Listed below are T cell receptor beta chains from one sample, sequenced in a study of T-cell memory formation after mild COVID-19. TCRdb called the 5' RACE reads again in MiXCR, with one record for every CDR3 protein. The sample contains a few hundred thousand distinct CDR3 sequences, roughly 15% of which appear only once. The sequencing sample was made of PBMCs or a T cell subset sorted from them (not recorded which). The origin of the receptors is a man younger than 30 who had mild COVID-19 (a few samples of this study predate the infection). Cell type and time point are not known. CDR3s include the opening cysteine and the closing phenylalanine or tryptophan. Fields, in order: clone size, J gene, D gene, V gene, CDR3 protein, CDR3 DNA. D genes are given only for firm matches. Clone size is given for some rows only: seen once, a few or many times, or a class if the clone is expanded.

clone size: NA
J gene: TRBJ2-2
D gene: NA
V gene: TRBV20-1
CDR3 protein: CSASIRQRNANTGELFF
CDR3 DNA: TGCAGTGCCTCGATTCGGCAGCGTAACGCGAACACCGGGGAGCTGTTTTTT

clone size: NA
J gene: TRBJ2-1
D gene: NA
V gene: TRBV11-2
CDR3 protein: CASSLSIFSNEQFF
CDR3 DNA: TGTGCCAGCAGCTTATCCATCTTCAGCAATGAGCAGTTCTTC

clone size: NA
J gene: TRBJ2-5
D gene: TRBD2
V gene: TRBV7-2
CDR3 protein: CASSRHAAGEETQYF
CDR3 DNA: TGTGCCAGCAGCCGACATGCGGCGGGGGAAGAGACCCAGTACTTC

clone size: few
J gene: TRBJ2-3
D gene: NA
V gene: TRBV25-1
CDR3 protein: CATSRAGSLDTQYF
CDR3 DNA: TGTGCCACCTCCAGGGCAGGGTCTTTAGATACGCAGTATTTT

clone size: few
J gene: TRBJ2-1
D gene: TRBD2
V gene: TRBV25-1
CDR3 protein: CASSEYTGGPNEQFF
CDR3 DNA: TGTGCCAGCAGTGAATATACGGGGGGGCCCAATGAGCAGTTCTTC

clone size: NA
J gene: TRBJ1-1
D gene: NA
V gene: TRBV12-3/TRBV12-4
CDR3 protein: CASSLPSVNTEAFF
CDR3 DNA: TGTGCCAGCAGTTTACCTTCGGTGAACACTGAAGCTTTCTTT

clone size: few
J gene: TRBJ2-3
D gene: TRBD2
V gene: TRBV7-9
CDR3 protein: CAIREGPTDTQYF
CDR3 DNA: TGTGCCATCCGGGAGGGCCCCACAGATACGCAGTATTTT

clone size: NA
J gene: TRBJ2-1
D gene: TRBD1
V gene: TRBV3-1
CDR3 protein: CASSPDRAPNEQFF
CDR3 DNA: TGTGCCAGCAGCCCCGACAGGGCCCCCAATGAGCAGTTCTTC

clone size: few
J gene: TRBJ2-2
D gene: NA
V gene: TRBV6-4
CDR3 protein: CASSDSSRPGELFF
CDR3 DNA: TGTGCCAGCAGTGACTCGAGTCGTCCCGGGGAGCTGTTTTTT

clone size: few
J gene: TRBJ2-4
D gene: NA
V gene: TRBV7-2
CDR3 protein: CASRTVGTRRNIQYF
CDR3 DNA: TGTGCCAGCAGAACGGTGGGGACGAGGAGAAACATTCAGTACTTC

clone size: few
J gene: TRBJ2-3
D gene: NA
V gene: TRBV6-2/TRBV6-3
CDR3 protein: CASSYNRDPTDTQYF
CDR3 DNA: TGTGCCAGCAGTTACAACAGGGACCCCACAGATACGCAGTATTTT

clone size: few
J gene: TRBJ2-3
D gene: TRBD2
V gene: TRBV20-1
CDR3 protein: CSARLGLAGYNRVTDTQYF
CDR3 DNA: TGCAGTGCTAGACTGGGACTAGCGGGGTACAATCGGGTAACAGATACGCAGTATTTT

clone size: few
J gene: TRBJ2-1
D gene: NA
V gene: TRBV6-1
CDR3 protein: CASSEARLLLDEQFF
CDR3 DNA: TGTGCCAGCAGTGAAGCCCGTCTCCTTCTCGATGAGCAGTTCTTC

clone size: few
J gene: TRBJ2-1
D gene: TRBD1
V gene: TRBV29-1
CDR3 protein: CSASTGQSSYNEQFF
CDR3 DNA: TGCAGCGCATCGACAGGGCAAAGCTCCTACAATGAGCAGTTCTTC

clone size: few
J gene: TRBJ2-2
D gene: NA
V gene: TRBV9
CDR3 protein: CASSVAIFTGELFF
CDR3 DNA: TGTGCCAGCAGCGTCGCGATATTTACCGGGGAGCTGTTTTTT

clone size: NA
J gene: TRBJ2-3
D gene: NA
V gene: TRBV6-6
CDR3 protein: CASSYSRTREGGTDTQYF
CDR3 DNA: TGTGCCAGCAGTTACTCCAGGACACGAGAAGGGGGCACAGATACGCAGTATTTT

clone size: many
J gene: TRBJ2-7
D gene: NA
V gene: TRBV9
CDR3 protein: CASSVAPGDHPRKQYF
CDR3 DNA: TGTGCCAGCAGCGTAGCCCCAGGGGACCACCCTCGTAAGCAGTACTTC

clone size: NA
J gene: TRBJ2-5
D gene: TRBD2
V gene: TRBV20-1
CDR3 protein: CSARGRLAAEETQYF
CDR3 DNA: TGCAGTGCTCGGGGCCGACTAGCGGCAGAAGAGACCCAGTACTTC

clone size: NA
J gene: TRBJ2-7
D gene: NA
V gene: TRBV29-1
CDR3 protein: CSVERDAYEQYF
CDR3 DNA: TGCAGCGTTGAACGGGACGCCTACGAGCAGTACTTC

clone size: NA
J gene: TRBJ2-5
D gene: NA
V gene: TRBV5-1
CDR3 protein: CASSLFPDRGETQYF
CDR3 DNA: TGCGCCAGCAGCTTATTCCCAGACAGAGGGGAGACCCAGTACTTC

clone size: NA
J gene: TRBJ2-1
D gene: TRBD1
V gene: TRBV29-1
CDR3 protein: CSGGKGGEYNEQFF
CDR3 DNA: TGCAGCGGGGGGAAAGGGGGCGAATACAATGAGCAGTTCTTC

clone size: few
J gene: TRBJ1-2
D gene: TRBD1
V gene: TRBV6-5
CDR3 protein: CASSFRDRAYGYTF
CDR3 DNA: TGTGCCAGCAGCTTCCGGGACAGGGCATATGGCTACACCTTC

clone size: NA
J gene: TRBJ1-1
D gene: NA
V gene: TRBV10-3
CDR3 protein: CAITGQTGPNTEAFF
CDR3 DNA: TGTGCCATCACCGGTCAAACAGGGCCGAACACTGAAGCTTTCTTT

clone size: few
J gene: TRBJ2-5
D gene: NA
V gene: TRBV4-3
CDR3 protein: CASSQDLVGLDPQYF
CDR3 DNA: TGCGCCAGCAGCCAAGATCTGGTCGGTCTAGACCCCCAGTACTTC

clone size: NA
J gene: TRBJ1-2
D gene: NA
V gene: TRBV19
CDR3 protein: CASSRAPQSYGYTF
CDR3 DNA: TGTGCCAGTAGTCGGGCACCCCAGAGCTATGGCTACACCTTC

clone size: NA
J gene: TRBJ1-6
D gene: NA
V gene: TRBV12-3/TRBV12-4
CDR3 protein: CASRNTGEGPLHF
CDR3 DNA: TGTGCCAGCAGAAATACGGGGGAGGGACCCCTCCACTTT

clone size: NA
J gene: TRBJ2-5
D gene: TRBD1
V gene: TRBV7-9
CDR3 protein: CASSPSTGMGETQYF
CDR3 DNA: TGTGCCAGCAGCCCCTCGACAGGGATGGGAGAGACCCAGTACTTC

clone size: few
J gene: TRBJ1-2
D gene: NA
V gene: TRBV29-1
CDR3 protein: CSVLGARYGYTF
CDR3 DNA: TGCAGCGTCCTAGGAGCGCGATATGGCTACACCTTC

clone size: NA
J gene: TRBJ2-1
D gene: TRBD1
V gene: TRBV19
CDR3 protein: CASSQGTGFYNEQFF
CDR3 DNA: TGTGCCAGTAGTCAGGGGACAGGTTTCTACAATGAGCAGTTCTTC

clone size: NA
J gene: TRBJ1-5
D gene: TRBD1
V gene: TRBV7-9
CDR3 protein: CASSHRGFSGNQPQHF
CDR3 DNA: TGTGCCAGCAGCCACAGGGGATTCTCGGGGAATCAGCCCCAGCATTTT

clone size: few
J gene: TRBJ2-3
D gene: TRBD2
V gene: TRBV6-5
CDR3 protein: CATIRLAGAWDTQYF
CDR3 DNA: TGTGCCACCATCCGACTAGCGGGGGCCTGGGATACGCAGTATTTT

clone size: few
J gene: TRBJ2-5
D gene: NA
V gene: TRBV15
CDR3 protein: CATSRDFGVETQYF
CDR3 DNA: TGTGCCACCAGCAGAGATTTCGGGGTTGAGACCCAGTACTTC

clone size: few
J gene: TRBJ2-5
D gene: TRBD1
V gene: TRBV5-4
CDR3 protein: CASSSRDRGGETQYF
CDR3 DNA: TGTGCCAGCAGCTCCCGGGACAGGGGGGGAGAGACCCAGTACTTC

clone size: few
J gene: TRBJ2-5
D gene: NA
V gene: TRBV6-2/TRBV6-3
CDR3 protein: CASDPQGIRETQYF
CDR3 DNA: TGTGCCAGCGACCCCCAGGGGATTAGGGAGACCCAGTACTTC

clone size: few
J gene: TRBJ1-1
D gene: NA
V gene: TRBV5-1
CDR3 protein: CASKTTDTPGAFF
CDR3 DNA: TGCGCCAGCAAAACCACAGACACACCGGGAGCTTTCTTT

clone size: many
J gene: TRBJ2-1
D gene: TRBD2
V gene: TRBV6-5
CDR3 protein: CASGGGRSLYNEQFF
CDR3 DNA: TGTGCCAGTGGGGGGGGGAGGTCCCTTTACAATGAGCAGTTCTTC

clone size: many
J gene: TRBJ1-1
D gene: NA
V gene: TRBV23-1
CDR3 protein: CASSPYTGFSEAFF
CDR3 DNA: TGCGCCAGCAGTCCGTACACGGGGTTCAGTGAAGCTTTCTTT

clone size: many
J gene: TRBJ2-3
D gene: NA
V gene: TRBV29-1
CDR3 protein: CSVAQTPSTDTQYF
CDR3 DNA: TGCAGCGTTGCACAGACTCCTAGCACAGATACGCAGTATTTT

clone size: many
J gene: TRBJ2-4
D gene: NA
V gene: TRBV11-2
CDR3 protein: CASSPWDNENIQYF
CDR3 DNA: TGTGCCAGCAGCCCATGGGACAACGAAAACATTCAGTACTTC

clone size: NA
J gene: TRBJ2-2
D gene: NA
V gene: TRBV6-5
CDR3 protein: CASRLGVTNTGELFF
CDR3 DNA: TGTGCCAGCAGGCTCGGGGTTACGAACACCGGGGAGCTGTTTTTT

clone size: few
J gene: TRBJ2-6
D gene: NA
V gene: TRBV9
CDR3 protein: CASTDSSAGANVLTF
CDR3 DNA: TGTGCCAGCACTGACTCTTCAGCAGGGGCCAACGTCCTGACTTTC

clone size: few
J gene: TRBJ1-5
D gene: TRBD1
V gene: TRBV20-1
CDR3 protein: CSASSGQFSNQPQHF
CDR3 DNA: TGCAGTGCTAGCTCGGGACAGTTTAGCAATCAGCCCCAGCATTTT

clone size: NA
J gene: TRBJ2-5
D gene: TRBD2
V gene: TRBV18
CDR3 protein: CASSSSGTSETQYF
CDR3 DNA: TGTGCCAGCTCATCCTCCGGGACTAGCGAGACCCAGTACTTC

clone size: NA
J gene: TRBJ1-1
D gene: NA
V gene: TRBV11-1
CDR3 protein: CASSPRRGQPERGAFF
CDR3 DNA: TGTGCCAGCAGCCCGAGGAGGGGACAACCTGAACGCGGAGCTTTCTTT

clone size: NA
J gene: TRBJ1-2
D gene: NA
V gene: TRBV20-1
CDR3 protein: CSARGPGPSYGYTF
CDR3 DNA: TGCAGTGCTAGGGGGCCCGGTCCTTCCTATGGCTACACCTTC

clone size: NA
J gene: TRBJ1-1
D gene: NA
V gene: TRBV20-1
CDR3 protein: CSARDPTGRRLIF
CDR3 DNA: TGCAGTGCTAGAGATCCGACAGGCCGCCGTCTGATCTTT

clone size: NA
J gene: TRBJ1-1
D gene: TRBD1
V gene: TRBV2
CDR3 protein: CASRTGAGPEAFF
CDR3 DNA: TGTGCCAGCAGGACAGGGGCTGGCCCTGAAGCTTTCTTT

clone size: NA
J gene: TRBJ1-1
D gene: NA
V gene: TRBV3-1
CDR3 protein: CASSQAGGMMNTEAFF
CDR3 DNA: TGTGCCAGCAGCCAAGCGGGGGGGATGATGAACACTGAAGCTTTCTTT

clone size: few
J gene: TRBJ1-1
D gene: NA
V gene: TRBV30
CDR3 protein: CAWTSGGMSEAFF
CDR3 DNA: TGTGCCTGGACCTCGGGAGGTATGTCTGAAGCTTTCTTT

clone size: few
J gene: TRBJ2-1
D gene: NA
V gene: TRBV6-5
CDR3 protein: CASTQGGEQFF
CDR3 DNA: TGTGCCAGCACCCAGGGTGGGGAGCAGTTCTTC

clone size: many
J gene: TRBJ1-5
D gene: NA
V gene: TRBV4-2
CDR3 protein: CASSQQGGHSNQPQHF
CDR3 DNA: TGTGCCAGCAGCCAACAGGGAGGCCATAGCAATCAGCCCCAGCATTTT

clone size: once
J gene: TRBJ2-7
D gene: TRBD1
V gene: TRBV6-6
CDR3 protein: CASSYPTGSQYF
CDR3 DNA: TGTGCCAGCAGTTATCCGACAGGGTCGCAGTACTTC

clone size: few
J gene: TRBJ1-5
D gene: NA
V gene: TRBV3-1
CDR3 protein: CASSQGGSYQPQHF
CDR3 DNA: TGTGCCAGCAGCCAAGGAGGGAGCTATCAGCCCCAGCATTTT

clone size: many
J gene: TRBJ2-3
D gene: NA
V gene: TRBV7-6
CDR3 protein: CASSLLAGASTDTQYF
CDR3 DNA: TGTGCCAGCAGCTTACTGGCGGGGGCTAGCACAGATACGCAGTATTTT